The T cell receptor beta chain under discussion was sequenced for a study of blood T cell repertoires in COVID-19. Across the whole study: PBMCs, B-cell-depleted T cells, or T cells were the source of the cDNA or gDNA that made up the material.

Enrolment of Seattle patients took place during active infection, and they were followed longitudinally. How the authors handled the data: Reference gene primer amplification gave estimated nucleated cell counts. The repertoire was sequenced with immunoSEQ multiplex PCR; TCRdb's copy has only in-frame clones and lacks some. The D gene and trimming were derived from the DNA, and the V and J assignments and clone size from that table. The data contain roughly 62,000 clones, around four fifths of them singletons. The TCR comes from a man aged 25 to 45 with COVID-19, enrolled during active disease. Sequencing input: peripheral blood.

The chain's CDR3 is CASSVGGPGQPDTGELFF. The CDR3 DNA sequence: TGTGCCAGCAGCGTAGGGGGTCCGGGACAGCCTGACACCGGGGAGCTGTTTTTT. The rearrangement links TRBV9 to TRBJ2-2; 7 bases match TRBD1. The germline gives CDR1 SGDLS, CDR2 YYNGEE. The CDR3 totals 18 residues. The ends lost 0 bases at V and 3 bases at J; junction bases unmatched: 11.